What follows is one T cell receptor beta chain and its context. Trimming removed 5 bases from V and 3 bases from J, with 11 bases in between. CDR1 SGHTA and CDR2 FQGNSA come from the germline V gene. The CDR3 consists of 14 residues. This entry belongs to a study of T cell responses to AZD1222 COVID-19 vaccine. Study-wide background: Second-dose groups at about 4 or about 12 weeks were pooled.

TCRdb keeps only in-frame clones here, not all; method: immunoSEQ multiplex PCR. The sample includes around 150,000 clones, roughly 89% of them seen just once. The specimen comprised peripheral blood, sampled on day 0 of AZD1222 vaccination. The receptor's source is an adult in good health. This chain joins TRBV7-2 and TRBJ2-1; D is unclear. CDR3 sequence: CASSLDWIYNEQFF. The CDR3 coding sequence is TGTGCCAGCAGCCTAGACTGGATCTACAATGAGCAGTTCTTC.